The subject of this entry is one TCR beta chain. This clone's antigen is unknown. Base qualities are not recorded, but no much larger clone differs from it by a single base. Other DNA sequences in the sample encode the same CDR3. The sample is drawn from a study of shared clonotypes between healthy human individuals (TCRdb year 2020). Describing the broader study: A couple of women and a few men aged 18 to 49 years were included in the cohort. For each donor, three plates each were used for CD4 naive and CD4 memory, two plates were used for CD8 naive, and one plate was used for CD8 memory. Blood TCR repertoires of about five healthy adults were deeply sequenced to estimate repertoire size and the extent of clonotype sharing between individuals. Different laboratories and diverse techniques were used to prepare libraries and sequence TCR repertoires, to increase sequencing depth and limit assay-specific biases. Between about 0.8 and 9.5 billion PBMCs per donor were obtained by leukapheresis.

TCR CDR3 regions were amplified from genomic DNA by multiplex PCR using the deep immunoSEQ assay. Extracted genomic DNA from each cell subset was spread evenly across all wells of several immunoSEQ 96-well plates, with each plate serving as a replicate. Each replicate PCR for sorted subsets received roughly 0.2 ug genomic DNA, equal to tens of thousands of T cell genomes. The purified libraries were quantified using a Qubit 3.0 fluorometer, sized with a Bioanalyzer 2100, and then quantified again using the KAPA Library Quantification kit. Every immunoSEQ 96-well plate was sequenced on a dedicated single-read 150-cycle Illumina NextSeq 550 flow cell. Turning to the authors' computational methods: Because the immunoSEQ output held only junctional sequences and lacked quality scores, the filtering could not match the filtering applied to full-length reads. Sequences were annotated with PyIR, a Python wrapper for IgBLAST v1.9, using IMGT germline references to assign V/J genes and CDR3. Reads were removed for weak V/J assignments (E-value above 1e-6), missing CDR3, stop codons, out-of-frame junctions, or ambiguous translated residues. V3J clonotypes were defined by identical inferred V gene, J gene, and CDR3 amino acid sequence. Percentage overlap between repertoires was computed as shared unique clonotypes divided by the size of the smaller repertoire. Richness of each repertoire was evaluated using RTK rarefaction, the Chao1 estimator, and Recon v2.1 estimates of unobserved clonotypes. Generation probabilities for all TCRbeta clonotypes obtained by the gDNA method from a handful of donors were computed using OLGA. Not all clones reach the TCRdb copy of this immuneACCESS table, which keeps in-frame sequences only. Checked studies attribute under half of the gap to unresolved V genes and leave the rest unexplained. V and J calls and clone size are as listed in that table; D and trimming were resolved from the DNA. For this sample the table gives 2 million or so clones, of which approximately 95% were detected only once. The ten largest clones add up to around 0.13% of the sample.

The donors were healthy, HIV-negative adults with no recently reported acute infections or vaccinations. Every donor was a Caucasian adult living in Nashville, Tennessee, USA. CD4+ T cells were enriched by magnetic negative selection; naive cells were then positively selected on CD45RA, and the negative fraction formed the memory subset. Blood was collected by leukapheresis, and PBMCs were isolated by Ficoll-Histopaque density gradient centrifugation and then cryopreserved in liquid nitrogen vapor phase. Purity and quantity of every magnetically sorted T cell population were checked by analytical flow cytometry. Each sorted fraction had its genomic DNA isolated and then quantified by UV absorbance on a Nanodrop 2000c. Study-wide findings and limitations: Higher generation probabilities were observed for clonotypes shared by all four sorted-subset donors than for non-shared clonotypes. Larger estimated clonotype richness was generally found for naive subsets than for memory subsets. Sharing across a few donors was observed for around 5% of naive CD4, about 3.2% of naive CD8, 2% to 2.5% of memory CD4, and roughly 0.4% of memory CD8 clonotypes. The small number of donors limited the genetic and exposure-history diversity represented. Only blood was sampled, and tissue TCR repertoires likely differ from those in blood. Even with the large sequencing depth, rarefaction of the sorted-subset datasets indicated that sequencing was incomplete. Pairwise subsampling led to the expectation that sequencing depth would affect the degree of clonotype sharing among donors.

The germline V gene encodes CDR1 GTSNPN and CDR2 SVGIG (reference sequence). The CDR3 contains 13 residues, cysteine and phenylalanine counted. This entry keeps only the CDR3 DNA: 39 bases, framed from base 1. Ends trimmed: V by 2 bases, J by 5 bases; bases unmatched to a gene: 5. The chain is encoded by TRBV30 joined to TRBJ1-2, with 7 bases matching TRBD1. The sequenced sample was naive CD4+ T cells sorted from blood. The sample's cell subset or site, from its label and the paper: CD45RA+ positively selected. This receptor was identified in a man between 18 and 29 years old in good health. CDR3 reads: CAWSRQGFYGYTF. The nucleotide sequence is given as TGTGCCTGGAGTCGACAGGGCTTTTATGGCTACACCTTC.